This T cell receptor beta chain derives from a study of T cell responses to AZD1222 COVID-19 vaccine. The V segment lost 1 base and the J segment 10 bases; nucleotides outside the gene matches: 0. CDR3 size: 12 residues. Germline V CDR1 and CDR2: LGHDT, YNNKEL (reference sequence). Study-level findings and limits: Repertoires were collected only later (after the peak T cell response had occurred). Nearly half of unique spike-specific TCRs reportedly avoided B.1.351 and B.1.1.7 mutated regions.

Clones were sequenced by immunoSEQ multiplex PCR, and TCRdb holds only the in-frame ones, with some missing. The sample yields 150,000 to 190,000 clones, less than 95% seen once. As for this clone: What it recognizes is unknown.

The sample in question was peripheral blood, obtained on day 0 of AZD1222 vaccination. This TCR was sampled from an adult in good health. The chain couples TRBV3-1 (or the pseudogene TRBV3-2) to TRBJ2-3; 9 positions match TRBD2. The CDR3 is CASSQGLAAQYF. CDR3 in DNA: TGTGCCAGCAGCCAAGGACTAGCGGCGCAGTATTTT.